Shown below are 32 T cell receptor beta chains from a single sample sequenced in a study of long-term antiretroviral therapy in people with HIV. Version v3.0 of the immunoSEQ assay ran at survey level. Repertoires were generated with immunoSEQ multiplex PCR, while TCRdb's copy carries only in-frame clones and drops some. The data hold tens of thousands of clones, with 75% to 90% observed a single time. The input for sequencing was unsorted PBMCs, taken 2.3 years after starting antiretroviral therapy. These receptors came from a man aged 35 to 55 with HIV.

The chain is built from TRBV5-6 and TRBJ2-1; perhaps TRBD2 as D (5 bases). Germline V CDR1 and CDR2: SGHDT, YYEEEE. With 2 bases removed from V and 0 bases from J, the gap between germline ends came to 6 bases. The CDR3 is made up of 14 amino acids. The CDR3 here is CASSFRDSYNEQFF. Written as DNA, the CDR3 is TGTGCCAGCAGCTTCCGGGACTCCTACAATGAGCAGTTCTTC.

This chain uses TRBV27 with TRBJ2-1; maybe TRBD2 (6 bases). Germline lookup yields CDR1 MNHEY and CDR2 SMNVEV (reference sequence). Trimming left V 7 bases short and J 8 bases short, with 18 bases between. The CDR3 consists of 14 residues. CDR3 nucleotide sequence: TGTGCCAGCATGTGGGGCATGGGGGGTTATGAGCAGTTCTTC. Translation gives CASMWGMGGYEQFF.

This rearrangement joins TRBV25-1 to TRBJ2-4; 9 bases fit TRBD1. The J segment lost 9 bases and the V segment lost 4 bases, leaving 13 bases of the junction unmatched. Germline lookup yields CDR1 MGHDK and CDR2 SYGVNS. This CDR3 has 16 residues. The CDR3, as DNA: TGTGCCAGCAGTGGTACCGGGACAGGGTTTACTGGCATTCAGTACTTC. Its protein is CASSGTGTGFTGIQYF.

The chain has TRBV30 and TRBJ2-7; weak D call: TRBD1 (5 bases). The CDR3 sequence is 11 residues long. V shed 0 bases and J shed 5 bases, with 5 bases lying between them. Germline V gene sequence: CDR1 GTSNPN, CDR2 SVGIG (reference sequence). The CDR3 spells CAWSVQDEQYF. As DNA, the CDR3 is TGTGCCTGGAGTGTACAGGACGAGCAGTACTTC. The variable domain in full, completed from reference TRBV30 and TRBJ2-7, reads SQTIHQWPATLVQPVGSPLSLECTVEGTSNPNLYWYRQAAGRGLQLLFYSVGIGQISSEVPQNLSASRPQDRQFILSSKKLLLSDSGFYLCAWSVQDEQYFGPGTRLTVT.

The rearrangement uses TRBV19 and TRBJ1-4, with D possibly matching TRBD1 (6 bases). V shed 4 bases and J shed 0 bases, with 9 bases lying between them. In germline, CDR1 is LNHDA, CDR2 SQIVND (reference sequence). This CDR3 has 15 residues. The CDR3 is CASSTRTATNEKLFF. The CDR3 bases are TGTGCCAGTAGTACCCGGACAGCAACTAATGAAAAACTGTTTTTT.

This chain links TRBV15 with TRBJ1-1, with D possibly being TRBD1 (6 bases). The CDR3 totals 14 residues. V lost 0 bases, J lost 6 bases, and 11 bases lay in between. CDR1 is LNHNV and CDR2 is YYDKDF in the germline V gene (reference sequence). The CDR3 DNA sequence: TGTGCCACCAGCAGAGATTTGTCAGGGGCTGAAGCTTTCTTT. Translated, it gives CATSRDLSGAEAFF.

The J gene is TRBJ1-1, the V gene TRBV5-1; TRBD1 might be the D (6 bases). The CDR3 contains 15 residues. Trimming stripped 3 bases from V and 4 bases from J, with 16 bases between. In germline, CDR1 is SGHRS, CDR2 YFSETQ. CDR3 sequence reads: CASSWSGAGGTEAFF. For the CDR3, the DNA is TGCGCCAGCAGCTGGTCGGGGGCTGGTGGCACTGAAGCTTTCTTT.

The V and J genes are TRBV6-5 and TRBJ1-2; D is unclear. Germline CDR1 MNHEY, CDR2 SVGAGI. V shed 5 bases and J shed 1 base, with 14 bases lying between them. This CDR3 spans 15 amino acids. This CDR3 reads CASSTQEHSNYGYTF. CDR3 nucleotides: TGTGCCAGCAGTACCCAGGAACATAGTAACTATGGCTACACCTTC.

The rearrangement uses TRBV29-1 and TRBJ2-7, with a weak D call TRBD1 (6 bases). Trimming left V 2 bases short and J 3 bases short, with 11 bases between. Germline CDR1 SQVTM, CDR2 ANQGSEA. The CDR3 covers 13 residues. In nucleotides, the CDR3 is TGCAGCGTTGAATCAGGGGCGGACTACGAGCAGTACTTC. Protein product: CSVESGADYEQYF.

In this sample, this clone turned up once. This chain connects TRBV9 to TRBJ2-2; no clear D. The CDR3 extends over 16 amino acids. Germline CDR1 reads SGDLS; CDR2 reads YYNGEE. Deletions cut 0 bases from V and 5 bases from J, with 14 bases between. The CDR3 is CASSVGLQLGTGELFF. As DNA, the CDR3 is TGTGCCAGCAGCGTAGGACTCCAGCTGGGAACCGGGGAGCTGTTTTTT.

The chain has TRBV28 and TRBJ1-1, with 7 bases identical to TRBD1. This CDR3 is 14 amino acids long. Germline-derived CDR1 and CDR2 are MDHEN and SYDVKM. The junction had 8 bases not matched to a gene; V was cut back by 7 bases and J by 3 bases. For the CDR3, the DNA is TGTGCCAGCACCCTCTACAGGGGTTACACTGAAGCTTTCTTT. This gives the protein CASTLYRGYTEAFF. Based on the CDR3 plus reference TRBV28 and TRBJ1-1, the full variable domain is DVKVTQSSRYLVKRTGEKVFLECVQDMDHENMFWYRQDPGLGLRLIYFSYDVKMKEKGDIPEGYSVSREKKERFSLILESASTNQTSMYLCASTLYRGYTEAFFGQGTRLTVV.

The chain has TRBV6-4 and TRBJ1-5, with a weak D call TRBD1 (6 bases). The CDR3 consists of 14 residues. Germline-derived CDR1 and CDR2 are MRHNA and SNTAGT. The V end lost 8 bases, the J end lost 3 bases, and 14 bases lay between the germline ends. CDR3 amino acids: CASPEGGVNQPQHF. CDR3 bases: TGTGCCAGCCCAGAGGGGGGGGTCAATCAGCCCCAGCATTTT.

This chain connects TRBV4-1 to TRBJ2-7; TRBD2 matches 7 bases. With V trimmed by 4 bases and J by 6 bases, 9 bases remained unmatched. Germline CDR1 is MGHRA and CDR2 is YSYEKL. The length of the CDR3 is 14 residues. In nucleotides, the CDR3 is TGCGCCAGCAGCCCCTCCCTCGGGAGGAGCGAGCAGTACTTC. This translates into CASSPSLGRSEQYF.

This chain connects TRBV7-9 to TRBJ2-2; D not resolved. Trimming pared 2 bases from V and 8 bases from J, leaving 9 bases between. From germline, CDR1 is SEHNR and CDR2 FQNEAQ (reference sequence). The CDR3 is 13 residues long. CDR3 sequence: CASSLLSPGELFF. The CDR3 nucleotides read TGTGCCAGCAGCTTACTTAGCCCGGGGGAGCTGTTTTTT.

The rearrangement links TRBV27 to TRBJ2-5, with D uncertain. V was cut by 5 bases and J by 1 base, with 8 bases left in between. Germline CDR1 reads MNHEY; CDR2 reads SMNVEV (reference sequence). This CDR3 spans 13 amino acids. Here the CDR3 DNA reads TGTGCCAGCAGTGACGACACCCAAGAGACCCAGTACTTC. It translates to CASSDDTQETQYF.

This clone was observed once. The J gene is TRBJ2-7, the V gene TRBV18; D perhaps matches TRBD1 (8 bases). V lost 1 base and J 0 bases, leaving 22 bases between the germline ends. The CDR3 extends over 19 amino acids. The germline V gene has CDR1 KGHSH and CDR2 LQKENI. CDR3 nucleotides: TGTGCCAGCTCACCACGCAGCGGGACAGGCGCCTATTCCTCCTACGAGCAGTACTTC. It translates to CASSPRSGTGAYSSYEQYF.

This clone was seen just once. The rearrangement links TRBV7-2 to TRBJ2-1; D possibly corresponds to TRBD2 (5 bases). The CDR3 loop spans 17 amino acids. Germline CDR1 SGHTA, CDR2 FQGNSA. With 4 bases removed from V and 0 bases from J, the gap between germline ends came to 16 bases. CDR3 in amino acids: CASSSRPSGSSYNEQFF. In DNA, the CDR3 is TGTGCCAGCAGCTCCCGTCCCTCGGGATCCTCCTACAATGAGCAGTTCTTC.

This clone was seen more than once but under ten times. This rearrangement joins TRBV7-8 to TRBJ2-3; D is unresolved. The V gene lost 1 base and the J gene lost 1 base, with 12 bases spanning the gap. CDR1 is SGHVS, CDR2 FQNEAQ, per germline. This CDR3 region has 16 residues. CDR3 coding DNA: TGTGCCAGCAGCTTAGTCTTGGGTTCAGGCACAGATACGCAGTATTTT. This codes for CASSLVLGSGTDTQYF.

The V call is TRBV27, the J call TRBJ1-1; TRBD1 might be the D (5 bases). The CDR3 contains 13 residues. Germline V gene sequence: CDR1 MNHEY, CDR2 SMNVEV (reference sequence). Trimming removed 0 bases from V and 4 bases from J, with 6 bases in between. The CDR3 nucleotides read TGTGCCAGCAGTTTATCGGGGGTCACTGAAGCTTTCTTT. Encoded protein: CASSLSGVTEAFF.

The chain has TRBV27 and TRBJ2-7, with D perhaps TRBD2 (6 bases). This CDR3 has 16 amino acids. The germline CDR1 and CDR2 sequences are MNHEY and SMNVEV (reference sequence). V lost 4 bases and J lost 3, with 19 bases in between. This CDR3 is CASSYRSTPEGYEQYF. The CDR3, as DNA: TGTGCCAGCAGTTATCGCTCCACACCGGAGGGCTACGAGCAGTACTTC.

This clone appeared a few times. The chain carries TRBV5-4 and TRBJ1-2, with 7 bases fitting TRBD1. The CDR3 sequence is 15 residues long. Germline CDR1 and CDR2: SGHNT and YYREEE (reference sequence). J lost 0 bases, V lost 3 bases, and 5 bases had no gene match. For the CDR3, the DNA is TGTGCCAGCAGCTGGCAGGACAGGACTAACTATGGCTACACCTTC. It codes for CASSWQDRTNYGYTF.

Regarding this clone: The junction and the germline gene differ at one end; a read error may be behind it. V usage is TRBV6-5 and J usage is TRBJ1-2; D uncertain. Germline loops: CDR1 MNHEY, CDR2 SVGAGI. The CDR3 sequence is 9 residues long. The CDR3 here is CASSPGLSF. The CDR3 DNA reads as TGTGCCAGCAGCCCGGGCTTATCCTTC.

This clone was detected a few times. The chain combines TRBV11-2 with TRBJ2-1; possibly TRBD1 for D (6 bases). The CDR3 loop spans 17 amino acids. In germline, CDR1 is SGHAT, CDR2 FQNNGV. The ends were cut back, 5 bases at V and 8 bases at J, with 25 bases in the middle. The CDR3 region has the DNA TGTGCCAGCAGCCACACCTGGGACATAAGGGTTAGGGATGAGCAGTTCTTC. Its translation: CASSHTWDIRVRDEQFF. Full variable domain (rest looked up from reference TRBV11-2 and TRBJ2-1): EAGVAQSPRYKIIEKRQSVAFWCNPISGHATLYWYQQILGQGPKLLIQFQNNGVVDDSQLPKDRFSAERLKGVDSTLKIQPAKLEDSAVYLCASSHTWDIRVRDEQFFGPGTRLTVL.

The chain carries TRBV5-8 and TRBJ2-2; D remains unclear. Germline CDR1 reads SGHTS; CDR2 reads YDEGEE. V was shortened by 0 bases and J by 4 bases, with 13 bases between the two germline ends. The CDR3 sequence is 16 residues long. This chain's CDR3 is CASSLGPTLSTGELFF. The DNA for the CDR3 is TGTGCCAGCAGCTTGGGCCCCACTTTATCCACCGGGGAGCTGTTTTTT.

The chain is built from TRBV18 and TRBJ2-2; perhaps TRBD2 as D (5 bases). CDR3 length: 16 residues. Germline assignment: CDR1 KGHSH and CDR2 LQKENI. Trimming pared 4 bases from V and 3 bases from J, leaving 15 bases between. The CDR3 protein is CASSLSWEQHTGELFF. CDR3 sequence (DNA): TGTGCCAGCTCACTCTCATGGGAGCAGCACACCGGGGAGCTGTTTTTT.

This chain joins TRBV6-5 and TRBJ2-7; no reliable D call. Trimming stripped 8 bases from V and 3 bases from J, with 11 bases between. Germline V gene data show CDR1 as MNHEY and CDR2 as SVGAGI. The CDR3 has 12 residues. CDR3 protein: CASGDARYEQYF. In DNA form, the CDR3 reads TGTGCCAGCGGTGACGCCCGCTACGAGCAGTACTTC.

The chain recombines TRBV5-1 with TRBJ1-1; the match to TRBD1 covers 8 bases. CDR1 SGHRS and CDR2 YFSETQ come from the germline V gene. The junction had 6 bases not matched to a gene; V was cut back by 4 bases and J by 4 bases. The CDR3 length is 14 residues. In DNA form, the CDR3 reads TGCGCCAGCAGCATAGGACAGGGCGTCACTGAAGCTTTCTTT. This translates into CASSIGQGVTEAFF.

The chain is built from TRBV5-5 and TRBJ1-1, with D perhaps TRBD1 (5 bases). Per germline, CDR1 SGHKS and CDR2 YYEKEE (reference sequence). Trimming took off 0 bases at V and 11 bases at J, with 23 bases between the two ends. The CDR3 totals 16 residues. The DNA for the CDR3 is TGTGCCAGCAGCTTGGCCCTTAGGGCAGGGATGGCGTGGGCTTTCTTT. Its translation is CASSLALRAGMAWAFF.

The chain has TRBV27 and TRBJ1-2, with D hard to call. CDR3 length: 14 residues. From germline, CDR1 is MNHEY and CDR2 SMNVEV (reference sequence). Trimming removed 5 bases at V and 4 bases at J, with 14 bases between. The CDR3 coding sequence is TGTGCCAGCAGTCCCCGGATTCTGGGCTATGGCTACACCTTC. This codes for CASSPRILGYGYTF.

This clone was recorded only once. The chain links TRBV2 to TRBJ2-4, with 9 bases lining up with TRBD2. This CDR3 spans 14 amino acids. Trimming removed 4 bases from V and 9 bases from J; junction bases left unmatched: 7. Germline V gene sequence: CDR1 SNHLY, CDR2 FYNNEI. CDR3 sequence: CASSVPSGNPIQYF. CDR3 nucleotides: TGTGCCAGCAGTGTCCCTAGCGGGAACCCCATTCAGTACTTC.

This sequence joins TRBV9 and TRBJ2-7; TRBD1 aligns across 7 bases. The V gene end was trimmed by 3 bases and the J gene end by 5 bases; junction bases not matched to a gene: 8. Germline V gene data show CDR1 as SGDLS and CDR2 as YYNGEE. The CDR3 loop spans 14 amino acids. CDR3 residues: CASSAGTDRNEQYF. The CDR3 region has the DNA TGTGCCAGCAGCGCAGGGACAGATCGCAACGAGCAGTACTTC.

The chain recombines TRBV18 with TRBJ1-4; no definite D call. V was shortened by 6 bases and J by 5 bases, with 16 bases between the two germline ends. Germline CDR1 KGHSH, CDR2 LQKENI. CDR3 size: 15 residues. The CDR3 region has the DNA TGTGCCAGCTCCCCGGGCGAGAGACTGAATGAAAAACTGTTTTTT. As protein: CASSPGERLNEKLFF.